Following are 11 T cell receptor beta chains from one sample sequenced in a study of CD8+CD57+ T cells in acquired aplastic anemia. CDR3 and TCR beta VDJ profiling relied on a genomic DNA template. Via MiXCR, TCRdb re-called the reads, giving one row per CDR3 protein. The sample has around 200,000 distinct CDR3 sequences; 63% are singletons. Whoever was chosen for sequencing had shown CD8+CD57+ cell expansion by flow cytometry. The sequenced sample consisted of sorted CD4+, CD8+, or CD8+CD57+ T cells (not recorded which) from PBMCs. The receptors shown here come from a human donor with aplastic anemia.

The J gene is TRBJ2-7, the V gene TRBV9; tentative D call: TRBD1 (6 bases). The germline V and J ends were trimmed by 3 bases and 9 bases, with 16 bases remaining between them. This CDR3 contains 13 residues. In germline, CDR1 is SGDLS, CDR2 YYNGEE. The CDR3 coding sequence is TGTGCCAGCAGCGAGGGGGTCAATTCCCGGCAGTACTTC. This gives the protein CASSEGVNSRQYF.

The V and J genes are TRBV9 and TRBJ2-7; 7 nucleotides match TRBD1. The CDR3 spans 15 residues. Germline values: CDR1 SGDLS, CDR2 YYNGEE. The J segment lost 3 bases and the V segment lost 4 bases, leaving 10 bases of the junction unmatched. The DNA for the CDR3 is TGTGCCAGCAGCCCACATCCAACAGGGGACTACGAGCAGTACTTC. Translating gives CASSPHPTGDYEQYF.

In the case of this clonotype: The final CDR3 position lacks the conserved phenylalanine or tryptophan, pointing to a likely read error. The chain combines TRBV6-2 or TRBV6-3 with TRBJ1-6; D not resolved. The germline V gene has CDR1 MNHEY and CDR2 SVGEGT. V lost 3 bases and J 4 bases, leaving 10 bases between the germline ends. This CDR3 contains 15 residues. CDR3 coding DNA: TGTGCCAGCAGTTATTCGAGGGATTATAATTCACCCCTCCACCTT. Protein: CASSYSRDYNSPLHL.

The J gene is TRBJ1-2, the V gene TRBV7-2; 8 bases map to TRBD1. After removal of 1 base from V and 4 bases from J, the junction contained 5 bases not matched to a gene. The CDR3 has 15 amino acids. The germline CDR1 and CDR2 sequences are SGHTA and FQGNSA. The CDR3 nucleotides are TGTGCCAGCAGCTTAGATTACAGGGGGTCCTATGGCTACACCTTC. Translated: CASSLDYRGSYGYTF. The full variable domain, with the rest looked up from reference TRBV7-2 and TRBJ1-2, is GAGVSQSPSNKVTEKGKDVELRCDPISGHTALYWYRQSLGQGLEFLIYFQGNSAPDKSGLPSDRFSAERTGGSVSTLTIQRTQQEDSAVYLCASSLDYRGSYGYTFGSGTRLTVV.

This clonotype was observed a single time. This chain links TRBV20-1 with TRBJ1-2; no clear D gene. Trimming took off 2 bases at V and 6 bases at J, with 16 bases between the two ends. The length of the CDR3 is 14 residues. CDR1 and CDR2 from the germline V gene are DFQATT and SNEGSKA (reference sequence). In DNA form, the CDR3 reads TGCAGTGCTAGACCCCCGATCGCGGGAGATGGCTACACCTTC. Translated, it gives CSARPPIAGDGYTF.

The chain joins TRBV10-3 to TRBJ1-1, with TRBD1 matching over 9 bases. The V and J ends lost 6 bases and 5 bases, in that order; junction bases with no gene match: 7. The CDR3 runs 14 residues. Germline CDR1 and CDR2: ENHRY and SYGVKD. This chain's CDR3 is CAISTGTGNTEAFF. CDR3 nucleotides: TGTGCCATCAGCACCGGGACAGGGAATACTGAAGCTTTCTTT.

The table lists this clonotype with a few counts. The chain carries TRBV7-9 and TRBJ1-6; D is possibly TRBD1 (5 bases). The CDR3 is 14 residues long. The germline V gene has CDR1 SEHNR and CDR2 FQNEAQ (reference sequence). V was cut by 5 bases and J by 9 bases, with 14 bases left in between. The CDR3 here is CASSTQVGVSPLHF. The CDR3 nucleotides read TGTGCCAGCAGCACCCAGGTGGGGGTTTCACCCCTCCACTTT.

The chain uses TRBV15 and TRBJ1-5; D gene ambiguous. The CDR3 is made up of 13 amino acids. V was clipped by 6 bases and J by 4 bases, with 10 bases between them. Germline CDR1 LNHNV, CDR2 YYDKDF (reference sequence). CDR3 in amino acids: CATSNGRNQPQHF. The CDR3 nucleotides are TGTGCCACCAGTAACGGGAGGAATCAGCCCCAGCATTTT.

CDR3 amino acids: CATSVRRGSFF. CDR3 coding DNA: TGTGCCACCAGTGTCCGGAGGGGTAGTTTCTTT. The J gene is TRBJ1-1, the V gene TRBV24-1; D may be TRBD1 (5 bases). V lost 5 bases and J lost 13, with 13 bases in between. This CDR3 has 11 amino acids. Germline values: CDR1 KGHDR, CDR2 SFDVKD.

This chain links TRBV7-9 with TRBJ2-7; D is unclear. Germline V gives CDR1 SEHNR, CDR2 FQNEAQ (reference sequence). The CDR3 covers 13 residues. V shed 6 bases and J shed 2 bases, with 11 bases lying between them. CDR3 DNA: TGTGCCAGCAGTGATGTGGGGACCTACGAGCAGTACTTC. Residues: CASSDVGTYEQYF.

The chain recombines TRBV20-1 with TRBJ2-1; TRBD2 matches at 14 bases. The junction had 13 bases not matched to a gene; V was cut back by 5 bases and J by 1 base. CDR3 size: 19 residues. The V gene's germline CDR1 is DFQATT and CDR2 SNEGSKA (reference sequence). CDR3 DNA sequence: TGCAGTGCTCCTGATAGACTAGCGGGGGGGCCTAGGTCCTACAATGAGCAGTTCTTC. It translates to CSAPDRLAGGPRSYNEQFF.